Listed here are 14 T cell receptor beta chains from one sample, sequenced in a study of T cell responses to AZD1222 COVID-19 vaccine. The data were produced by immunoSEQ multiplex PCR, yet TCRdb's version contains in-frame clones alone and is incomplete. The data show 200,000 or so clones, more than 75% seen once. This specimen consisted of peripheral blood, obtained on day 0 of MenACWY control vaccination. The source is an adult in good health.

The genes are TRBV7-3 and TRBJ2-1, with D unclear. V lost 5 bases and J lost 5, with 10 bases in between. The length of the CDR3 is 13 residues. Germline V lookup: CDR1 SGHTA, CDR2 FQGTGA. This CDR3 is CASSQGRDNEQFF. In DNA form, the CDR3 reads TGTGCCAGCAGCCAAGGCCGTGACAATGAGCAGTTCTTC. The variable domain in full, completed from reference TRBV7-3 and TRBJ2-1, reads GAGVSQTPSNKVTEKGKYVELRCDPISGHTALYWYRQSLGQGPEFLIYFQGTGAADDSGLPNDRFFAVRPEGSVSTLKIQRTERGDSAVYLCASSQGRDNEQFFGPGTRLTVL.

This clone was detected once. V and J are TRBV19 and TRBJ1-5; a weak D match, TRBD1 (5 bases). The CDR3 consists of 15 residues. Germline CDR1 LNHDA, CDR2 SQIVND (reference sequence). The V end lost 1 base, the J end lost 5 bases, and 12 bases lay between the germline ends. The CDR3 DNA reads as TGTGCCAGTAGTATAGGGGACCGAAGAGATCAGCCCCAGCATTTT. This gives the protein CASSIGDRRDQPQHF.

The V call is TRBV9, the J call TRBJ1-2; D call uncertain. The CDR3 spans 13 residues. The ends were cut back, 3 bases at V and 8 bases at J, with 14 bases in the middle. The germline V gene encodes CDR1 SGDLS and CDR2 YYNGEE. The CDR3 sequence: CASSAGVSTGYTF. As DNA, the CDR3 is TGTGCCAGCAGCGCCGGGGTCTCGACGGGCTACACCTTC.

The chain is built from TRBV19 and TRBJ2-7, with a weak D call TRBD2 (5 bases). There are 15 residues in the CDR3. Germline CDR1 reads LNHDA; CDR2 reads SQIVND (reference sequence). V lost 5 bases, J lost 2 bases, and 16 bases lay in between. CDR3 protein: CASSGSSTGTYEQYF. The CDR3 DNA is TGTGCCAGTAGTGGTTCGAGTACGGGAACCTACGAGCAGTACTTC.

This chain connects TRBV5-1 to TRBJ2-3; D not certain. The CDR3 covers 14 residues. The germline V gene has CDR1 SGHRS and CDR2 YFSETQ. Trimming took 1 base from V and 1 from J, leaving 7 bases between them. For the CDR3, the DNA is TGCGCCAGCAGCTTGTTGGTACGCACAGATACGCAGTATTTT. Translation gives CASSLLVRTDTQYF.

In this sample, this clone turned up once. This chain links TRBV6-5 with TRBJ1-1; tentative D call: TRBD1 (5 bases). The CDR3 consists of 14 residues. V was clipped by 2 bases and J by 4 bases, with 11 bases between them. Germline V gene lookup returns CDR1 MNHEY and CDR2 SVGAGI. CDR3 amino acids: CASSYRDVVTEAFF. The CDR3 DNA reads as TGTGCCAGCAGTTACCGGGACGTAGTCACTGAAGCTTTCTTT.

The rearrangement joins TRBV5-1 to TRBJ2-2; D uncertain. The CDR3 consists of 15 residues. From germline, CDR1 is SGHRS and CDR2 YFSETQ. Trimming took off 0 bases at V and 5 bases at J, with 11 bases between the two ends. This chain's CDR3 is CASSLGPGRTGELFF. In nucleotides, the CDR3 is TGCGCCAGCAGCTTGGGACCCGGAAGGACCGGGGAGCTGTTTTTT.

This clone has only a few counts. The chain carries TRBV9 and TRBJ1-2, with D unresolved. The CDR3 extends over 12 amino acids. The V and J ends lost 3 bases and 4 bases respectively, with 7 bases between them. In germline, CDR1 is SGDLS, CDR2 YYNGEE. The CDR3, as DNA: TGTGCCAGCAGCGGAGAGGGCTATGGCTACACCTTC. Its protein is CASSGEGYGYTF.

This clone appeared a few times. CDR3 amino acids: CASSQGPRTSYNSPLHF. Written as DNA, the CDR3 is TGTGCCAGCAGCCAAGGCCCCCGGACGTCTTATAATTCACCCCTCCACTTT. The chain couples TRBV14 to TRBJ1-6; D remains unclear. Per the germline V gene, CDR1 is SGHDN and CDR2 is FVKESK. V was cut by 1 base and J by 4 bases, with 14 bases left in between. This CDR3 spans 17 amino acids.

The chain combines TRBV6-4 with TRBJ2-1; possibly TRBD1 for D (5 bases). This CDR3 is 13 amino acids long. V lost 2 bases to trimming and J lost 8 bases, with 10 bases between them. Germline lookup yields CDR1 MRHNA and CDR2 SNTAGT. The CDR3 nucleotides read TGTGCCAGCAGTGACCAGGGAATTGATGAGCAGTTCTTC. It codes for CASSDQGIDEQFF.

V gene TRBV19 combines with J gene TRBJ2-2, with D perhaps being TRBD1 or TRBD2 (5 bases each). The V end lost 4 bases, the J end lost 7 bases, and 10 bases lay between the germline ends. The CDR3 totals 13 residues. Germline V gene lookup returns CDR1 LNHDA and CDR2 SQIVND (reference sequence). The chain's CDR3 is CASSTRESGELFF. CDR3 nucleotide sequence: TGTGCCAGTAGTACCAGGGAGAGCGGGGAGCTGTTTTTT.

The gene calls are TRBV6-6 and TRBJ2-1; no reliable D call. Germline CDR1 MNHNY, CDR2 SVGAGI (reference sequence). The CDR3 contains 12 residues. The V and J ends lost 5 bases and 3 bases respectively, with 5 bases between them. The CDR3 protein is CASSPYYNEQFF. The CDR3 region has the DNA TGTGCCAGCAGTCCCTACTACAATGAGCAGTTCTTC.

The chain uses TRBV7-2 and TRBJ1-2; 7 bases align to TRBD1. Germline CDR1 SGHTA, CDR2 FQGNSA. This CDR3 contains 13 residues. The V segment lost 5 bases and the J segment 8 bases; nucleotides outside the gene matches: 8. CDR3 bases: TGTGCCAGCAGCCCTGACAGGGAAGGGGGCTACACCTTC. This codes for CASSPDREGGYTF.

The gene calls are TRBV12-3 or TRBV12-4 and TRBJ1-5; the match to TRBD1 covers 8 bases. This CDR3 comprises 13 residues. The V gene end was trimmed by 3 bases and the J gene end by 7 bases; junction bases not matched to a gene: 2. The DNA for the CDR3 is TGTGCCAGCAGTTTGGACAGGGTGCAGCCCCAGCATTTT. It codes for CASSLDRVQPQHF.